This T cell receptor beta chain was captured by sequencing in a study of human T cells and chemical hapten exposure. In the study overall: Minor pooled library volume differences mainly drove per-sample TCR yield variation. General observations from the study: DPC sensitization did not alter TCRs above 1 in 1000 frequency.

This clonotype was picked up many times. What it binds is not known. Noted time point: healthy volunteer bleed at 6 weeks. Unfractionated whole blood yielded total RNA. TCRdb reprocessed the RACE reads with MiXCR, giving one entry per CDR3 protein. This table has over 35,000 distinct CDR3 sequences, around 4% appearing once. The germline gives CDR1 SEHNR, CDR2 FQNEAQ (reference sequence). This CDR3 is built from 15 residues. V lost 0 bases and J lost 6, with 12 bases in between. The sequenced material came from whole blood. The origin of this receptor is a human donor in good health. Some clones in this sample may be carry-over from other donors' samples. This chain uses TRBV7-9 with TRBJ2-1, with D possibly being TRBD1 (6 bases). In nucleotides, the CDR3 is TGTGCCAGCAGCTTAGCACAGGGCCTCGTCAATGAGCAGTTCTTC. Its translation is CASSLAQGLVNEQFF.